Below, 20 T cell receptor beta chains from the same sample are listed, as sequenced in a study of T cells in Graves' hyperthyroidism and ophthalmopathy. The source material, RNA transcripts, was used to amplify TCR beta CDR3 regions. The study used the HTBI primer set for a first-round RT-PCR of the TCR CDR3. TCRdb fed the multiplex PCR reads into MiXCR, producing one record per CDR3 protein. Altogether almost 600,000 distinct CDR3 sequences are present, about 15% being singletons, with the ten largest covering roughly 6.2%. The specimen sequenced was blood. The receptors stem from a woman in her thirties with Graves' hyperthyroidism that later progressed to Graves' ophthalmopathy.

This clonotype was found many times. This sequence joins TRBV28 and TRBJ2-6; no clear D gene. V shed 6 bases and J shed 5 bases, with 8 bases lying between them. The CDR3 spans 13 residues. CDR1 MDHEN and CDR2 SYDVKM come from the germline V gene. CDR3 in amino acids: CASSSKRANVLTF. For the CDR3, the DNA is TGTGCCAGCAGCTCCAAGCGGGCCAACGTCCTGACTTTC.

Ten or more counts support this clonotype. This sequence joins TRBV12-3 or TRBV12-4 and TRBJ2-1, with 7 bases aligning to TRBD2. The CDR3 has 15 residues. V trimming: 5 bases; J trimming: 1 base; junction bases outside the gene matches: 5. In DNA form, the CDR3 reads TGTGCCAGCAGTCCTCAAGCGGGGTCCTACAATGAGCAGTTCTTC. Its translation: CASSPQAGSYNEQFF.

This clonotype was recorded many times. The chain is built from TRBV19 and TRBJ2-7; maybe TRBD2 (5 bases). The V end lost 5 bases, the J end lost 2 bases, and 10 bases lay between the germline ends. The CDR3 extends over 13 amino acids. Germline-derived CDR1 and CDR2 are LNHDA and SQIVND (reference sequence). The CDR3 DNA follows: TGTGCCAGTAGTTCGGGGTCCCCCTACGAGCAGTACTTC. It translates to CASSSGSPYEQYF.

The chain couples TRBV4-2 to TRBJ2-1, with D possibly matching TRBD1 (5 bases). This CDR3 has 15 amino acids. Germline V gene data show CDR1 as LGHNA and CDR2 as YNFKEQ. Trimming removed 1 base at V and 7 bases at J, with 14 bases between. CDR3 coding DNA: TGTGCCAGCAGCCAAGGGGTCTCTTCAGGGAATGAGCAGTTCTTC. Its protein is CASSQGVSSGNEQFF.

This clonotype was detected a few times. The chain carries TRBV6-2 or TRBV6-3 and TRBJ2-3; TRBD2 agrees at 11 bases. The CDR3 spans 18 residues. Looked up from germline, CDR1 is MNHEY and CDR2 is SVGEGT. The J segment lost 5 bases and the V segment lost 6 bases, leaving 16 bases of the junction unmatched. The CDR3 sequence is CASRKLAGGAFVGDTQYF. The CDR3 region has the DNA TGTGCCAGCAGAAAGCTAGCGGGGGGAGCTTTTGTTGGAGATACGCAGTATTTT.

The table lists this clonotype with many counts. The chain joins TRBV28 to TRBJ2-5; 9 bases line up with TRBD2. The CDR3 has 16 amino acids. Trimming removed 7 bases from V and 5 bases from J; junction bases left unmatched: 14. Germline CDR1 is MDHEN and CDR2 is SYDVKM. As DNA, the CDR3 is TGTGCCAGCAATCTCAGCGGGAGGAGTGCCGGGGAGACCCAGTACTTC. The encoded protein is CASNLSGRSAGETQYF.

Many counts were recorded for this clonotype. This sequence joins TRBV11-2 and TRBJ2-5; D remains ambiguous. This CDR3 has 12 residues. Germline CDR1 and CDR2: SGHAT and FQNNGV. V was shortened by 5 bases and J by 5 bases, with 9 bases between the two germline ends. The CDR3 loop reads CASSPMFETQYF. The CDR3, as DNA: TGTGCCAGCAGCCCAATGTTTGAGACCCAGTACTTC.

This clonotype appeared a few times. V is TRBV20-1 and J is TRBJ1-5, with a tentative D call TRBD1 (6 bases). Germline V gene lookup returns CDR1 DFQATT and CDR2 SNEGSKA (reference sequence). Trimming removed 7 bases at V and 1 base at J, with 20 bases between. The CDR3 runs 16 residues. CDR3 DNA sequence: TGCAGTGGCTTAGTAGCCCTGGGGGCAAGCAATCAGCCCCAGCATTTT. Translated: CSGLVALGASNQPQHF.

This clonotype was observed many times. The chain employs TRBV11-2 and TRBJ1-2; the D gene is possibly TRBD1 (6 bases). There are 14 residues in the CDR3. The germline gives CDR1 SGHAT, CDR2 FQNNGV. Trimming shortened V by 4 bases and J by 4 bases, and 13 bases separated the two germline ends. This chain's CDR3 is CASSSPDRTYGYTF. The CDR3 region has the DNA TGTGCCAGCAGCTCCCCGGACAGAACCTATGGCTACACCTTC.

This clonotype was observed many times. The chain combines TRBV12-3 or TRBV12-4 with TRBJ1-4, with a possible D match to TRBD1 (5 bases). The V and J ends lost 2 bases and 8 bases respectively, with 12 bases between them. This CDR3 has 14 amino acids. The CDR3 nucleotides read TGTGCCAGCAGTTTATCGGGGGGAGGCGAAAAACTGTTTTTT. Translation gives CASSLSGGGEKLFF.

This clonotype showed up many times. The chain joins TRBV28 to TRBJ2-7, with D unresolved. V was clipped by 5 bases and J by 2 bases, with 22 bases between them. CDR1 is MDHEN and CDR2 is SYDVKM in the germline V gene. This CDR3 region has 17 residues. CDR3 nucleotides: TGTGCCAGCAGTCCCCGTCCGTGGGTTACAATCACCTACGAGCAGTACTTC. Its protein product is CASSPRPWVTITYEQYF.

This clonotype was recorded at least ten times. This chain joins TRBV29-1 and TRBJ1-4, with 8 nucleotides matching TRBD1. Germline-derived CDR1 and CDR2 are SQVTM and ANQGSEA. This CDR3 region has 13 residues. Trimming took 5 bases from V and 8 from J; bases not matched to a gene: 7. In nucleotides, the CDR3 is TGCAGCGTTTCTCGACAGGGGAACGAAAAACTGTTTTTT. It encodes CSVSRQGNEKLFF.

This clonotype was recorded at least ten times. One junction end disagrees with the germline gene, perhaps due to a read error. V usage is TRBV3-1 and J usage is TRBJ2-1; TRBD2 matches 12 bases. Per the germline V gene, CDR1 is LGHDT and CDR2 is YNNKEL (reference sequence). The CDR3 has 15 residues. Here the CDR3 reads CASSLAGGVYNEQFF. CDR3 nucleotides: TGTGCCAGTAGCCTAGCGGGAGGGGTCTACAATGAGCAGTTCTTC.

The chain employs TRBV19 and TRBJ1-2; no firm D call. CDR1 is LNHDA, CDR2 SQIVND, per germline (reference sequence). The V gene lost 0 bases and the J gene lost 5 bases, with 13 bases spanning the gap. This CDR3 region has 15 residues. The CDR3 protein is CASSIDLDRRYGYTF. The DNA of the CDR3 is TGTGCCAGTAGTATAGACCTCGACCGTCGTTATGGCTACACCTTC.

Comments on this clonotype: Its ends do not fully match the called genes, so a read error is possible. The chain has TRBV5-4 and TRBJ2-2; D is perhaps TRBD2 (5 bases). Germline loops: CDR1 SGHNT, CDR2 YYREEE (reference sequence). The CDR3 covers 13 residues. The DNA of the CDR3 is TGCGCCAGCGGCGGAGGGAACACCGGGGAGCTGTTTTTT. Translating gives CASGGGNTGELFF.

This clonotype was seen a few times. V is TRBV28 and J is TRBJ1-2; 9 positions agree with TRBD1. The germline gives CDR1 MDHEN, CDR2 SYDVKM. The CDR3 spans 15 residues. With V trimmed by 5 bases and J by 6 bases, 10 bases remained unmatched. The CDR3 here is CASSPRTGDPDGYTF. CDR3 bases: TGTGCCAGCAGTCCACGGACAGGGGATCCAGATGGCTACACCTTC.

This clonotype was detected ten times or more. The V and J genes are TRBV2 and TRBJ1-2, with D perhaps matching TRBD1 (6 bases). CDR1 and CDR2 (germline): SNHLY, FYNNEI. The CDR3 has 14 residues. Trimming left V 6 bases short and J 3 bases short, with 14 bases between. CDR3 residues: CASSLQGIDYGYTF. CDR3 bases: TGTGCCAGCAGCCTACAGGGTATTGACTATGGCTACACCTTC.

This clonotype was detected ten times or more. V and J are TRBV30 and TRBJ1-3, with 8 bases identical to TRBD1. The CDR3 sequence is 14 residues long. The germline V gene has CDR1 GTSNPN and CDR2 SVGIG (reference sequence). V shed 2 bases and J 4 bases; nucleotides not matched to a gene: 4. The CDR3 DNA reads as TGTGCCTGGAGTCCCGGACAGGGAGGAAACACCATATATTTT. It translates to CAWSPGQGGNTIYF.

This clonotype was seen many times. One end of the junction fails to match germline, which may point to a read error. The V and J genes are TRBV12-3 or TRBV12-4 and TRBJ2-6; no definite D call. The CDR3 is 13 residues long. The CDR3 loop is CASRLAGANVLTF. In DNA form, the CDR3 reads TGTGCCAGCAGGTTAGCTGGGGCCAACGTCCTGACTTTC.

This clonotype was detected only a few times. The CDR3 loop reads CASRSLEEYNEQFF. Written as DNA, the CDR3 is TGTGCCAGCAGATCTCTCGAGGAATACAATGAGCAGTTCTTC. This chain connects TRBV6-1 to TRBJ2-1; no clear D. Trimming shortened V by 6 bases and J by 4 bases, and 13 bases separated the two germline ends. This CDR3 is built from 14 residues. CDR1 is MNHNS and CDR2 is SASEGT in the germline V gene.